Listed below are T cell receptor beta chains from one sample, sequenced in a study of tumor-infiltrating lymphocytes in primary liver carcinoma. TCRdb analysed the multiplex PCR reads with MiXCR anew, one entry per CDR3 protein. The sample has roughly 80,000 distinct CDR3 sequences; 60% to 80% are singletons. The sequenced sample consisted of liver tumor tissue from sampling region 4. These receptors all come from a woman aged 60-70 years with primary liver carcinoma and hepatitis B virus infection. The CDR3 runs from the conserved cysteine through the conserved F or W. Each record gives: clone size, D gene, V gene, J gene, CDR3 DNA, CDR3 protein. D genes are given only for firm matches. For some rows the clone size is stated as once, few or many, or as a class when expanded; others skip it.

size: medium-sized
D: TRBD1
V: TRBV29-1
J: TRBJ1-2
DNA: TGCAGCGTCGCCGTCTCAGGGACAGGATTTTATGGCTACACCTTC
CDR3: CSVAVSGTGFYGYTF

size: once
D: -
V: TRBV12-3/TRBV12-4
J: TRBJ2-3
DNA: TGTGCCAGCAGTTTGGGTGGATCCACGGTTACGCAGTATTTT
CDR3: CASSLGGSTVTQYF

size: -
D: TRBD2
V: TRBV29-1
J: TRBJ2-3
DNA: TGCAGGGCTAGCGGCCTGGGGGATACGCAGTATTTT
CDR3: CRASGLGDTQYF

size: -
D: -
V: TRBV11-2
J: TRBJ2-7
DNA: TGTGCCAGCAACTTACGATGGACGGGGGAAAACGAGCAGTACTTC
CDR3: CASNLRWTGENEQYF

size: -
D: -
V: TRBV29-1
J: TRBJ2-7
DNA: TGCATCGCCACTACCCGAGGGACACACATCTCATACGAGCAGTACTTC
CDR3: CIATTRGTHISYEQYF

size: -
D: -
V: TRBV6-1
J: TRBJ2-1
DNA: TGTGCCAGCAGTGAAGGGCTAGCGAGATACAATGAGCGGTCCTTC
CDR3: CASSEGLARYNERSF

size: -
D: -
V: TRBV11-2
J: TRBJ2-1
DNA: TGTGCTAGCAGCTTAGTTCCCACGGGGGAAACCTTC
CDR3: CASSLVPTGETF

size: -
D: -
V: TRBV20-1
J: TRBJ2-2
DNA: TGCAGTGCTCGGCGAGGGGCGGGCACCGGGGAGCTGTTTTTT
CDR3: CSARRGAGTGELFF

size: -
D: -
V: TRBV6-1
J: TRBJ2-7
DNA: TGTGTCAGCAGTTTAGAAGGGACGGGCTCCTACGAGCACTACTTC
CDR3: CVSSLEGTGSYEHYF

size: -
D: -
V: TRBV11-2
J: TRBJ2-2
DNA: TGTGTCAGCAGCCCGAACACCCGGGAGCTGTTTTTT
CDR3: CVSSPNTRELFF

size: -
D: -
V: TRBV6-1
J: TRBJ1-3
DNA: TGTGTCAGCAGTGAAGCGCGGGACTACTCTGGAACCATATATTTT
CDR3: CVSSEARDYSGTIYF

size: -
D: -
V: TRBV11-1
J: TRBJ2-1
DNA: TGTGCTGGCAGCTCGTCGACTAGTGGGAGCCGCAATGAGCAGTTCTTC
CDR3: CAGSSSTSGSRNEQFF

size: many
D: TRBD2
V: TRBV13
J: TRBJ2-2
DNA: TGTGCCAGCAGCCCCAGACTAGCGGGTCACACCGGGGAGCTGTTTTTT
CDR3: CASSPRLAGHTGELFF

size: -
D: TRBD1
V: TRBV4-1
J: TRBJ2-7
DNA: TGCGCCAGCGGTCAAGCAATAGACAGGGGAGCCTACGAGCAGTACTTC
CDR3: CASGQAIDRGAYEQYF

size: -
D: -
V: TRBV7-8
J: TRBJ1-1
DNA: TGTGCTAGCAGCTTGCGGGGTGGGAACACTGAAGGTTTCTTT
CDR3: CASSLRGGNTEGFF

size: -
D: -
V: TRBV10-2
J: TRBJ2-1
DNA: TGCGCCAGCAGGGATACTAGTGGGAGCTACAATAAGCAGTTCTTC
CDR3: CASRDTSGSYNKQFF

size: -
D: -
V: TRBV11-1
J: TRBJ2-1
DNA: TGTGCCAGCAGCTACGACACGGATAATGAGCGGTTCTTC
CDR3: CASSYDTDNERFF

size: many
D: -
V: TRBV6-1
J: TRBJ2-2
DNA: TGTGCCAGCAGTGAAACAGCGGACACCGGGGAGCTGTTTTTT
CDR3: CASSETADTGELFF

size: -
D: -
V: TRBV5-8
J: TRBJ2-3
DNA: TGTGCCAGCAGCTTGAAGCCCGGGAGCCCTAGCACAGATACGCAGTATTTT
CDR3: CASSLKPGSPSTDTQYF

size: many
D: TRBD2
V: TRBV5-4
J: TRBJ2-5
DNA: TGTGCCAGCAGCTTGGGACTAGCGGGAGGACAGACCCAGTACTTC
CDR3: CASSLGLAGGQTQYF

size: -
D: -
V: TRBV11-3
J: TRBJ2-1
DNA: TGTGCCAGTAGTGTTGGGGGCTTCAATGAGCAGTTCTTC
CDR3: CASSVGGFNEQFF

size: -
D: -
V: TRBV6-4
J: TRBJ2-2
DNA: TGTGCCAGCAGTCGGGACGGACCTACCGGGGAGCTGTTTTTT
CDR3: CASSRDGPTGELFF

size: -
D: -
V: TRBV6-1
J: TRBJ2-7
DNA: TGTGCCGGCAGTGACCCGGGGCAGGCCCCTTACGAGCAGTACTTC
CDR3: CAGSDPGQAPYEQYF

size: many
D: TRBD1
V: TRBV7-9
J: TRBJ1-2
DNA: TGTGCCAGCAGCCAGACAGGGGAGGGTGGCTACACCTTC
CDR3: CASSQTGEGGYTF